This T cell receptor (beta chain) was identified in a study of glioma-infiltrating T cells after dendritic cell vaccination. The CDR3 is 14 residues long. Germline V lookup: CDR1 SGHDN, CDR2 FVKESK. The V and J ends lost 1 base and 3 bases respectively, with 7 bases between them. Time point indicated: after dendritic cell vaccination, including at tumor progression/relapse. PBMC sampling occurred before vaccination, two weeks after the third dose, and at progression. Input was 2 to 2.5 ug genomic DNA, or all available if less. Measured with immunoSEQ multiplex PCR; TCRdb has only the in-frame clones, and not every one. Of 90,000 to 140,000 clones detected, around 89% appear once; the ten largest clones hold over 2.5%.

The chain couples TRBV14 to TRBJ1-5; D ambiguous. The sample here was blood, taken after dendritic cell vaccination. The TCR comes from a human donor with glioblastoma. CDR3 loop: CASSQAGINQPQHF. In nucleotides, the CDR3 is TGTGCCAGCAGCCAAGCAGGAATCAATCAGCCCCAGCATTTT.